This T cell receptor beta chain was captured by sequencing in a study of T-cell reconstitution after alpha-beta-depleted transplantation in children. The study, taken as a whole, reports: The study traced high day-60 TCRbeta diversity in some patients to surviving recipient T cells and thymic progenitors. Diversity and T-cell counts at one year after transplant derived mostly from new T cells.

The CDR3 runs 16 residues. The germline V gene encodes CDR1 SGHRS and CDR2 YFSETQ. Germline trimming cut 5 bases from V and 0 bases from J; bases unmatched to any gene: 10. There are many counts of this clonotype. Its specificity is not known. Library preparation (for TCRbeta) was performed with unique molecular identifiers. TCRdb re-analysed the PCR reads in MiXCR, keeping a single row per CDR3 protein. The table shows some 200,000 distinct CDR3 sequences, with roughly 10% occurring only once. The receptor was derived from a child younger than two with acute myeloid leukemia, due to receive a stem cell transplant. V and J are TRBV5-1 and TRBJ1-2; 7 bases fit TRBD1. This specimen was PBMCs, taken before TCRalphabeta/CD19-depleted stem cell transplant. The CDR3 spells CASRRSDREPNYGYTF. The DNA for the CDR3 is TGCGCCAGCAGAAGAAGCGACAGGGAGCCTAACTATGGCTACACCTTC.